The 29 T cell receptor beta chains listed next were all sequenced from one sample in a study of blood T cell repertoires in COVID-19. Assay used: immunoSEQ multiplex PCR; TCRdb lists only in-frame clones, some missing. The sample contains 150,000 or so clones, more than 65% of which appear only once. The specimen was peripheral blood. These receptor sequences come from a woman aged 55-69 years with acute or convalescent COVID-19.

This clone was seen a few times. The V and J genes are TRBV18 and TRBJ1-5; D is unclear. V was cut by 7 bases and J by 4 bases, with 11 bases left in between. The V gene's germline CDR1 is KGHSH and CDR2 LQKENI. The CDR3 has 13 residues. The CDR3 bases are TGTGCCAGCTTACAAGACGGGAATCAGCCCCAGCATTTT. Translating it yields CASLQDGNQPQHF.

The sample holds one count of this clone. In DNA, the CDR3 is TGTGCCATCAGTGGAGGACAGTTCAATTCACCCCTCCACTTT. Translating it yields CAISGGQFNSPLHF. This chain uses TRBV10-3 with TRBJ1-6; possible D gene TRBD1, 6 bases. The ends were cut back, 4 bases at V and 7 bases at J, with 11 bases in the middle. Germline values: CDR1 ENHRY, CDR2 SYGVKD. The CDR3 runs to 14 residues.

J is TRBJ1-2 and V is TRBV6-5, with D possibly matching TRBD1 (6 bases). The V and J ends lost 6 bases and 1 base respectively, with 15 bases between them. Germline CDR1 and CDR2: MNHEY and SVGAGI. There are 15 residues in the CDR3. The CDR3 region is CASSLSYRVNYGYTF. The CDR3 coding sequence is TGTGCCAGCAGCCTAAGTTACAGGGTTAACTATGGCTACACCTTC.

This rearrangement joins TRBV7-2 to TRBJ1-5, with D hard to call. V lost 5 bases to trimming and J lost 11 bases, with 13 bases between them. The CDR3 covers 12 residues. The germline CDR1 and CDR2 sequences are SGHTA and FQGNSA. The DNA of the CDR3 is TGTGCCAGCAGCGCGACCGCCGGGTCCCAGCATTTT. This codes for CASSATAGSQHF.

This clone was observed a single time. The V and J genes are TRBV25-1 and TRBJ2-3; 7 bases are a match to TRBD2. V was clipped by 7 bases and J by 2 bases; unmatched bases: 9. Germline CDR1 and CDR2: MGHDK and SYGVNS. The CDR3 has 15 amino acids. The chain's CDR3 is CASTNLADYTDTQYF. The CDR3 coding sequence is TGTGCCAGCACCAATCTAGCGGACTACACAGATACGCAGTATTTT. Combining the CDR3 with reference TRBV25-1 and TRBJ2-3 gives the whole variable domain EADIYQTPRYLVIGTGKKITLECSQTMGHDKMYWYQQDPGMELHLIHYSYGVNSTEKGDLSSESTVSRIRTEHFPLTLESARPSHTSQYLCASTNLADYTDTQYFGPGTRLTVL.

The rearrangement uses TRBV9 and TRBJ2-7; 9 positions agree with TRBD1. The V gene's germline CDR1 is SGDLS and CDR2 YYNGEE. V shed 4 bases and J 2 bases; nucleotides not matched to a gene: 4. The CDR3 is made up of 14 amino acids. The CDR3: CASSPRQGAYEQYF. CDR3 sequence (DNA): TGTGCCAGCAGCCCCCGACAGGGGGCCTACGAGCAGTACTTC.

The V call is TRBV27, the J call TRBJ1-6; unclear D gene. CDR1 is MNHEY, CDR2 SMNVEV, per germline (reference sequence). The CDR3 has 13 amino acids. V dropped 7 bases and J dropped 7 bases, with 11 bases sitting between them. CDR3 nucleotides: TGTGCCAGCAATAGGGCGGGGAATTCACCCCTCCACTTT. It is translated as CASNRAGNSPLHF.

DNA for the CDR3: TGTGCCAGCACCATAGGGGGCGCGGGCGATCAGCCCCAGCATTTT. Translated, it gives CASTIGGAGDQPQHF. The chain joins TRBV28 to TRBJ1-5, with TRBD1 matching over 7 bases. Germline V gives CDR1 MDHEN, CDR2 SYDVKM. The CDR3 covers 15 residues. V dropped 7 bases and J dropped 5; count of bases not matched to a gene: 11.

The rearrangement uses TRBV7-2 and TRBJ2-1; TRBD1 might be the D (5 bases). This CDR3 contains 14 residues. Germline loops: CDR1 SGHTA, CDR2 FQGNSA. V lost 5 bases to trimming and J lost 10 bases, with 18 bases between them. In nucleotides, the CDR3 is TGTGCCAGCAGCCCTTCACAGGACCGCTTAGAGCAGTTCTTC. It codes for CASSPSQDRLEQFF.

This chain joins TRBV9 and TRBJ1-5; 10 bases line up with TRBD1. The CDR3 is 14 amino acids. Germline lookup yields CDR1 SGDLS and CDR2 YYNGEE. Trimming at V came to 3 bases and at J to 4 bases, leaving 1 base not matched to a gene. Written as DNA, the CDR3 is TGTGCCAGCAGCGGACAGGGGGCTAATCAGCCCCAGCATTTT. Its translation: CASSGQGANQPQHF.

DNA for the CDR3: TGTGCCAGCAGACAGGGGGCTTCCTACGAGCAGTACTTC. It translates to CASRQGASYEQYF. The chain uses TRBV7-9 and TRBJ2-7; TRBD1 agrees at 9 bases. Trimming took 6 bases from V and 1 from J; bases not matched to a gene: 1. CDR1 and CDR2 (germline): SEHNR, FQNEAQ (reference sequence). The CDR3 sequence is 13 residues long.

This chain joins TRBV28 and TRBJ1-1; no clear D gene. The CDR3 has 16 amino acids. V lost 2 bases, J lost 3 bases, and 16 bases lay in between. Germline values: CDR1 MDHEN, CDR2 SYDVKM. The DNA for the CDR3 is TGTGCCAGCAGTTTACCGAGTTACCCCATCTACACTGAAGCTTTCTTT. It specifies CASSLPSYPIYTEAFF.

The CDR3, as DNA: TGTGCCAGCAGCTCCAGGCCAGGGTCGAATCAGCCCCAGCATTTT. It encodes CASSSRPGSNQPQHF. This chain links TRBV5-4 with TRBJ1-5, with a possible D match to TRBD1 (5 bases). The ends were cut back, 3 bases at V and 4 bases at J, with 14 bases in the middle. Per germline, CDR1 SGHNT and CDR2 YYREEE (reference sequence). This CDR3 is built from 15 residues.

The chain employs TRBV3-1 (or the pseudogene TRBV3-2) and TRBJ1-2, with TRBD1 matching over 7 bases. This CDR3 has 14 amino acids. From germline, CDR1 is LGHDT and CDR2 YNNKEL (reference sequence). V dropped 1 base and J dropped 6; count of bases not matched to a gene: 5. The CDR3 is CASSQVRQGDGYTF. The CDR3 nucleotides read TGTGCCAGCAGCCAAGTAAGACAGGGTGATGGCTACACCTTC.

The chain combines TRBV11-2 with TRBJ2-7, with 10 bases matching TRBD2. This CDR3 is built from 17 residues. The V and J ends lost 2 bases and 2 bases, in that order; junction bases with no gene match: 9. The V gene's germline CDR1 is SGHAT and CDR2 FQNNGV. The DNA for the CDR3 is TGTGCCAGCAGCTTAACTTCCGCTAGCGGGAGACCCTACGAGCAGTACTTC. It encodes CASSLTSASGRPYEQYF.

The table lists this clone with a count of one. The chain recombines TRBV28 with TRBJ2-3, with 9 bases that match TRBD2. There are 13 residues in the CDR3. Germline CDR1 MDHEN, CDR2 SYDVKM. V dropped 7 bases and J dropped 4; count of bases not matched to a gene: 3. This CDR3 is CASIAGASDTQYF. The CDR3 DNA reads TGTGCCAGCATAGCGGGAGCCTCAGATACGCAGTATTTT.

In its sample, this clone was seen a few times. The chain joins TRBV28 to TRBJ2-1; 10 bases are a match to TRBD2. After removal of 7 bases from V and 2 bases from J, the junction contained 8 bases not matched to a gene. This CDR3 has 16 residues. Germline V gene lookup returns CDR1 MDHEN and CDR2 SYDVKM. This chain's CDR3 is CASTSGSLLAYNEQFF. The CDR3 coding sequence is TGTGCCAGCACTAGCGGGAGTCTCCTAGCCTACAATGAGCAGTTCTTC.

This rearrangement joins TRBV19 to TRBJ2-2, with D maybe TRBD1 (6 bases). Trimming left V 6 bases short and J 0 bases short, with 8 bases between. The CDR3 runs 14 residues. Per germline, CDR1 LNHDA and CDR2 SQIVND (reference sequence). CDR3 residues: CASRGGTNTGELFF. DNA of the CDR3: TGTGCCAGTAGAGGGGGTACGAACACCGGGGAGCTGTTTTTT.

The chain couples TRBV15 to TRBJ2-2, with D possibly being TRBD2 (6 bases). The CDR3 sequence is 13 residues long. V was pared by 3 bases and J by 12 bases, with 14 bases between. Germline values: CDR1 LNHNV, CDR2 YYDKDF (reference sequence). CDR3 protein: CATSSKDRGKLFF. The CDR3 coding sequence is TGTGCCACCAGCAGCAAAGACCGGGGGAAGCTGTTTTTT.

V usage is TRBV30 and J usage is TRBJ1-1; D is unresolved. Germline assignment: CDR1 GTSNPN and CDR2 SVGIG (reference sequence). Trimming left V 2 bases short and J 1 base short, with 14 bases between. This CDR3 comprises 15 residues. For the CDR3, the DNA is TGTGCCTGGAGTCCACGGGGAGCGGGGAACACTGAAGCTTTCTTT. Its translation: CAWSPRGAGNTEAFF.

This chain uses TRBV5-6 with TRBJ2-7; the match to TRBD2 covers 9 bases. Unmatched junction bases numbered 10, after V lost 7 bases and J lost 2 bases. The CDR3 length is 15 residues. Germline V lookup: CDR1 SGHDT, CDR2 YYEEEE. The CDR3 nucleotides are TGTGCCAGCTCGCGGGGGGGGACTCTCACCTACGAGCAGTACTTC. Protein product: CASSRGGTLTYEQYF.

This rearrangement joins TRBV27 to TRBJ2-7, with 11 bases fitting TRBD2. The CDR3 is 14 residues long. CDR1 is MNHEY, CDR2 SMNVEV, per germline (reference sequence). J was trimmed by 4 bases and V by 6 bases; bases with no gene match: 5. CDR3 loop: CASRPGTSGYEQYF. DNA of the CDR3: TGTGCCAGCAGGCCCGGGACTAGCGGTTACGAGCAGTACTTC.

The J gene is TRBJ1-6, the V gene TRBV3-1 (or the pseudogene TRBV3-2); D is possibly TRBD1 (5 bases). Germline V CDR1 and CDR2: LGHDT, YNNKEL (reference sequence). V was trimmed by 1 base and J by 10 bases, leaving 11 bases between them. The CDR3 length is 14 residues. The CDR3 sequence is CASSQVGGESPLHF. The CDR3 DNA is TGTGCCAGCAGCCAAGTGGGGGGGGAGTCACCCCTCCACTTT.

The chain is built from TRBV19 and TRBJ2-1; D is uncertain. The CDR3 has 15 amino acids. Germline loops: CDR1 LNHDA, CDR2 SQIVND (reference sequence). Trimming took 7 bases from V and 4 from J, leaving 17 bases between them. The DNA for the CDR3 is TGTGCCAGTATTGCCCCTGGTTCAGGTTACAATGAGCAGTTCTTC. Translated: CASIAPGSGYNEQFF.

The chain combines TRBV6-2 or TRBV6-3 with TRBJ1-2, with TRBD1 identical over 9 bases. The germline gives CDR1 MNHEY, CDR2 SVGEGT. This CDR3 is built from 13 residues. V dropped 6 bases and J dropped 6; count of bases not matched to a gene: 5. CDR3 residues: CASSRDRVDGYTF. Written as DNA, the CDR3 is TGTGCCAGCAGCCGGGACAGGGTTGATGGCTACACCTTC.

The rearrangement uses TRBV19 and TRBJ1-5; D is uncertain. V gave up 5 bases and J gave up 2 bases, with 13 bases separating them. The germline CDR1 and CDR2 sequences are LNHDA and SQIVND (reference sequence). The CDR3 has 15 residues. The CDR3 sequence is CASSPLSRGNQPQHF. CDR3 DNA sequence: TGTGCCAGTAGTCCCCTTTCTCGGGGCAATCAGCCCCAGCATTTT.

The chain employs TRBV28 and TRBJ2-7; 9 positions agree with TRBD1. With 5 bases clipped from V and 8 bases from J, the junction kept 19 bases outside the gene matches. CDR1 is MDHEN, CDR2 SYDVKM, per germline. CDR3 length equals 17 residues. CDR3 sequence: CASSLPRTGTGLTQQYF. The CDR3, as DNA: TGTGCCAGCAGTCTCCCGAGGACCGGGACAGGGTTAACCCAGCAGTACTTC.

V and J are TRBV7-9 and TRBJ2-1; 8 nucleotides agree with TRBD2. The length of the CDR3 is 14 residues. With 3 bases clipped from V and 9 bases from J, the junction kept 7 bases outside the gene matches. Looked up from germline, CDR1 is SEHNR and CDR2 is FQNEAQ (reference sequence). The CDR3 DNA sequence: TGTGCCAGCAGCTTGGGAGCGGGAGTTAGTGAGCAGTTCTTC. Amino acids: CASSLGAGVSEQFF.

There are a few counts of this clone. This sequence joins TRBV3-1 (or the pseudogene TRBV3-2) and TRBJ2-2; 7 bases align to TRBD2. V was pared by 4 bases and J by 5 bases, with 4 bases of the junction left unmatched. Germline lookup yields CDR1 LGHDT and CDR2 YNNKEL (reference sequence). This CDR3 contains 14 residues. The CDR3 loop is CASSPLGGTGELFF. The DNA of the CDR3 is TGTGCCAGCAGCCCCCTGGGGGGGACCGGGGAGCTGTTTTTT.